These T cell receptor beta chains were read from a single sample in a study of shared T cell receptors in the human thymus. Assay used: immunoSEQ multiplex PCR; TCRdb lists only in-frame clones, some missing. The table includes over 650,000 clones, about 89% detected once. The sample was also linked to a second study, of human thymus T cells.

The specimen sequenced was thymocytes. The source of these receptors is a boy under two years old with a congenital heart defect. The CDR3 runs from the conserved cysteine through the conserved F or W. D genes are given only for firm matches. Clone size is shown for a subset of rows, as once, few, many or a class of expanded clone.

cdr3_length: 12; j_call: TRBJ1-1; v_call: TRBV9; clone_size: NA; d_call: NA; cdr3_aa: CASSVGGNVAFF; cdr3_nt: TGTGCCAGCAGCGTGGGGGGGAACGTAGCTTTCTTT
cdr3_length: 15; j_call: TRBJ2-3; v_call: TRBV5-6; clone_size: NA; d_call: NA; cdr3_aa: CASSQAQGGTDTQYF; cdr3_nt: TGTGCCAGCAGCCAGGCCCAGGGGGGTACAGATACGCAGTATTTT
cdr3_length: 20; j_call: TRBJ2-4; v_call: TRBV5-1; clone_size: NA; d_call: NA; cdr3_aa: CASSQQGRYGSGVLKNIQYF; cdr3_nt: TGCGCCAGCAGCCAACAGGGGAGATACGGTAGCGGGGTACTCAAAAACATTCAGTACTTC
cdr3_length: 15; j_call: TRBJ2-7; v_call: TRBV2; clone_size: NA; d_call: NA; cdr3_aa: CASSELVEPSYEQYF; cdr3_nt: TGTGCCAGCAGTGAATTGGTAGAACCCTCCTACGAGCAGTACTTC
cdr3_length: 16; j_call: TRBJ2-2; v_call: TRBV4-3; clone_size: NA; d_call: TRBD2; cdr3_aa: CASSLKGAGGTGELFF; cdr3_nt: TGCGCCAGCAGCCTTAAAGGGGCCGGGGGGACCGGGGAGCTGTTTTTT
cdr3_length: 14; j_call: TRBJ2-7; v_call: TRBV5-4; clone_size: NA; d_call: TRBD2; cdr3_aa: CASSLGTSSYEQYF; cdr3_nt: TGTGCCAGCAGCTTGGGGACTAGCTCCTACGAGCAGTACTTC
cdr3_length: 12; j_call: TRBJ2-4; v_call: TRBV28; clone_size: NA; d_call: NA; cdr3_aa: CASSPNSPLQYF; cdr3_nt: TGTGCCAGCAGTCCCAACAGTCCCCTTCAGTACTTC
cdr3_length: 14; j_call: TRBJ2-7; v_call: TRBV4-1; clone_size: NA; d_call: NA; cdr3_aa: CASSRGQISYEQYF; cdr3_nt: TGCGCCAGCAGCCGAGGACAGATCTCCTACGAGCAGTACTTC
cdr3_length: 14; j_call: TRBJ1-1; v_call: TRBV5-1; clone_size: NA; d_call: NA; cdr3_aa: CASSRGPPNTEAFF; cdr3_nt: TGCGCCAGCAGCCGAGGGCCCCCGAACACTGAAGCTTTCTTT
cdr3_length: 14; j_call: TRBJ2-1; v_call: TRBV30; clone_size: NA; d_call: TRBD2; cdr3_aa: CAWSGPGGSDEQFF; cdr3_nt: TGTGCCTGGAGTGGGCCGGGGGGTAGCGATGAGCAGTTCTTC
cdr3_length: 10; j_call: TRBJ2-7; v_call: TRBV28; clone_size: NA; d_call: NA; cdr3_aa: CASRSREQYF; cdr3_nt: TGTGCCAGCAGATCCAGGGAGCAGTACTTC
cdr3_length: 17; j_call: TRBJ2-3; v_call: TRBV5-1; clone_size: NA; d_call: NA; cdr3_aa: CASSSLPRRRETDTQYF; cdr3_nt: TGCGCCAGCAGCTCCCTACCAAGGCGGCGGGAAACAGATACGCAGTATTTT
cdr3_length: 16; j_call: TRBJ2-7; v_call: TRBV4-3; clone_size: NA; d_call: TRBD2; cdr3_aa: CASSQAGTSGLYEQYF; cdr3_nt: TGCGCCAGCAGCCAAGCCGGGACTAGCGGATTATACGAGCAGTACTTC
cdr3_length: 12; j_call: TRBJ1-5; v_call: TRBV7-9; clone_size: NA; d_call: TRBD1; cdr3_aa: CASSLTGYLQHF; cdr3_nt: TGTGCCAGCAGCTTGACAGGGTATCTCCAGCATTTT
cdr3_length: 14; j_call: TRBJ2-1; v_call: TRBV28; clone_size: NA; d_call: TRBD2; cdr3_aa: CASSLWEGSDEQFF; cdr3_nt: TGTGCCAGCAGTCTCTGGGAGGGGAGCGATGAGCAGTTCTTC
cdr3_length: 17; j_call: TRBJ1-1; v_call: TRBV7-3; clone_size: NA; d_call: NA; cdr3_aa: CASSSRGAGVGNTEAFF; cdr3_nt: TGTGCCAGCAGCTCCCGGGGGGCCGGGGTGGGGAACACTGAAGCTTTCTTT
cdr3_length: 14; j_call: TRBJ2-2; v_call: TRBV7-7; clone_size: few; d_call: TRBD1; cdr3_aa: CASSPTGVGGELFF; cdr3_nt: TGTGCCAGCAGCCCGACAGGGGTGGGCGGGGAGCTGTTTTTT
cdr3_length: 16; j_call: TRBJ1-2; v_call: TRBV19; clone_size: NA; d_call: NA; cdr3_aa: CASSQPAGGALYGYTF; cdr3_nt: TGTGCCAGTAGCCAGCCAGCGGGGGGCGCTCTCTATGGCTACACCTTC
cdr3_length: 15; j_call: TRBJ2-3; v_call: TRBV12-5; clone_size: NA; d_call: TRBD1; cdr3_aa: CASGLGDRGTDTQYF; cdr3_nt: TGTGCTAGTGGTTTAGGAGACAGGGGCACAGATACGCAGTATTTT
cdr3_length: 19; j_call: TRBJ2-1; v_call: TRBV12-5; clone_size: few; d_call: TRBD2; cdr3_aa: CASGTAGWSSGTQYNEQFF; cdr3_nt: TGTGCTAGTGGCACCGCAGGGTGGAGTAGCGGGACCCAATACAATGAGCAGTTCTTC
cdr3_length: 14; j_call: TRBJ2-7; v_call: TRBV6-5; clone_size: NA; d_call: TRBD1; cdr3_aa: CASSSGTGPYEQYF; cdr3_nt: TGTGCCAGCAGCTCCGGGACAGGGCCCTACGAGCAGTACTTC
cdr3_length: 14; j_call: TRBJ2-7; v_call: TRBV5-4; clone_size: once; d_call: TRBD1; cdr3_aa: CASSSDRQGFEQYF; cdr3_nt: TGTGCCAGCAGCTCGGATCGACAGGGGTTCGAGCAGTACTTC
cdr3_length: 16; j_call: TRBJ1-2; v_call: TRBV30; clone_size: NA; d_call: NA; cdr3_aa: CAWSAGGTGDNYGYTF; cdr3_nt: TGTGCCTGGAGTGCGGGGGGGACGGGCGATAACTATGGCTACACCTTC
cdr3_length: 16; j_call: TRBJ2-1; v_call: TRBV4-3; clone_size: NA; d_call: NA; cdr3_aa: CASSQDFSGSYNEQFF; cdr3_nt: TGCGCCAGCAGCCAAGATTTCTCGGGGAGCTACAATGAGCAGTTCTTC
cdr3_length: 14; j_call: TRBJ2-3; v_call: TRBV19; clone_size: NA; d_call: NA; cdr3_aa: CASSIALLTDTQYF; cdr3_nt: TGTGCCAGTAGTATAGCACTCCTCACAGATACGCAGTATTTT
cdr3_length: 18; j_call: TRBJ2-3; v_call: TRBV13; clone_size: NA; d_call: TRBD2; cdr3_aa: CASSFGTSGGLSTDTQYF; cdr3_nt: TGTGCCAGCAGCTTCGGGACTAGCGGGGGGCTTAGCACAGATACGCAGTATTTT
cdr3_length: 18; j_call: TRBJ2-1; v_call: TRBV27; clone_size: few; d_call: TRBD2; cdr3_aa: CASSLLGTSGPSYNEQFF; cdr3_nt: TGTGCCAGCAGTTTATTGGGGACTAGCGGTCCCTCCTACAATGAGCAGTTCTTC
cdr3_length: 16; j_call: TRBJ1-1; v_call: TRBV15; clone_size: NA; d_call: TRBD1; cdr3_aa: CATNMGQGDINTEAFF; cdr3_nt: TGTGCCACTAATATGGGACAGGGGGACATAAACACTGAAGCTTTCTTT
cdr3_length: 20; j_call: TRBJ1-6; v_call: TRBV15; clone_size: NA; d_call: NA; cdr3_aa: CATSRAPLREIGPYNSPLHF; cdr3_nt: TGTGCCACCAGCAGAGCCCCCCTTCGGGAAATAGGCCCCTATAATTCACCCCTCCACTTT
cdr3_length: 16; j_call: TRBJ1-2; v_call: TRBV5-6; clone_size: NA; d_call: NA; cdr3_aa: CASSLAGVIFNYGYTF; cdr3_nt: TGTGCCAGCAGCTTGGCAGGGGTGATTTTTAACTATGGCTACACCTTC
cdr3_length: 15; j_call: TRBJ2-1; v_call: TRBV6-1; clone_size: NA; d_call: TRBD1; cdr3_aa: CASSEGTGEIDEQFF; cdr3_nt: TGTGCCAGCAGTGAAGGAACAGGGGAGATAGATGAGCAGTTCTTC
cdr3_length: 17; j_call: TRBJ2-1; v_call: TRBV4-3; clone_size: NA; d_call: TRBD1; cdr3_aa: CASSPRWGQGFYNEQFF; cdr3_nt: TGCGCCAGCAGCCCAAGATGGGGACAGGGTTTCTACAATGAGCAGTTCTTC
cdr3_length: 15; j_call: TRBJ1-4; v_call: TRBV27; clone_size: few; d_call: TRBD1; cdr3_aa: CASGDRPATNEKLFF; cdr3_nt: TGTGCCAGCGGGGACAGGCCCGCAACTAATGAAAAACTGTTTTTT
cdr3_length: 17; j_call: TRBJ2-7; v_call: TRBV4-2; clone_size: NA; d_call: TRBD2; cdr3_aa: CASSQSSDAGGQDEQYF; cdr3_nt: TGTGCCAGCAGCCAGTCGTCTGATGCGGGGGGGCAGGACGAGCAGTACTTC
cdr3_length: 15; j_call: TRBJ2-2; v_call: TRBV2; clone_size: NA; d_call: TRBD2; cdr3_aa: CASRLPGLAGGELFF; cdr3_nt: TGTGCCAGCAGACTTCCGGGACTAGCCGGCGGGGAGCTGTTTTTT
cdr3_length: 14; j_call: TRBJ2-1; v_call: TRBV12-5; clone_size: NA; d_call: TRBD1; cdr3_aa: CASGLAGQHNEQFF; cdr3_nt: TGTGCTAGTGGTTTGGCGGGACAGCACAATGAGCAGTTCTTC
cdr3_length: 13; j_call: TRBJ2-7; v_call: TRBV21-1; clone_size: NA; d_call: NA; cdr3_aa: CASSNCRGNEQYF; cdr3_nt: TGTGCCAGCAGCAATTGTCGGGGGAACGAGCAGTACTTC
cdr3_length: 14; j_call: TRBJ2-1; v_call: TRBV4-1; clone_size: NA; d_call: TRBD2; cdr3_aa: CASTRTSTSNEQFF; cdr3_nt: TGCGCCAGTACACGGACTAGCACATCCAATGAGCAGTTCTTC
cdr3_length: 15; j_call: TRBJ2-2; v_call: TRBV28; clone_size: NA; d_call: TRBD1; cdr3_aa: CASSPRDRVTGELFF; cdr3_nt: TGTGCCAGCAGTCCCCGGGACAGGGTTACCGGGGAGCTGTTTTTT
cdr3_length: 18; j_call: TRBJ2-1; v_call: TRBV27; clone_size: NA; d_call: TRBD2; cdr3_aa: CASSSTIQLAGTCNEQFF; cdr3_nt: TGTGCCAGCAGTTCAACAATCCAACTAGCGGGAACTTGCAATGAGCAGTTCTTC
cdr3_length: 16; j_call: TRBJ2-4; v_call: TRBV19; clone_size: NA; d_call: NA; cdr3_aa: CASRPTGSGAKNIQYF; cdr3_nt: TGTGCCAGTAGACCGACAGGGAGCGGGGCCAAAAACATTCAGTACTTC
cdr3_length: 14; j_call: TRBJ1-5; v_call: TRBV28; clone_size: NA; d_call: NA; cdr3_aa: CATDSGGLNQPQHF; cdr3_nt: TGTGCCACCGACTCGGGGGGTCTGAATCAGCCCCAGCATTTT
cdr3_length: 21; j_call: TRBJ2-1; v_call: TRBV14; clone_size: NA; d_call: TRBD2; cdr3_aa: CASSQDLLGGTSNSGYNEQFF; cdr3_nt: TGTGCCAGCAGCCAAGACCTCCTGGGTGGGACTAGCAACTCGGGTTACAATGAGCAGTTCTTC
cdr3_length: 16; j_call: TRBJ2-7; v_call: TRBV4-3; clone_size: NA; d_call: NA; cdr3_aa: CASSQSHDRLSHEQYF; cdr3_nt: TGCGCCAGCAGCCAATCCCACGACAGGCTGAGCCACGAGCAGTACTTC
cdr3_length: 15; j_call: TRBJ1-6; v_call: TRBV27; clone_size: NA; d_call: NA; cdr3_aa: CASSVDRGYNSPLHF; cdr3_nt: TGTGCCAGCAGTGTCGACAGAGGCTATAATTCACCCCTCCACTTT
cdr3_length: 16; j_call: TRBJ2-7; v_call: TRBV4-3; clone_size: NA; d_call: NA; cdr3_aa: CASSQSTSQGGSEQYF; cdr3_nt: TGCGCCAGCAGCCAATCTACTAGCCAGGGAGGCTCCGAGCAGTACTTC
cdr3_length: 14; j_call: TRBJ1-5; v_call: TRBV18; clone_size: NA; d_call: NA; cdr3_aa: CASSPGQGNQPQHF; cdr3_nt: TGTGCCAGCTCACCAGGCCAGGGCAATCAGCCCCAGCATTTT